This T cell receptor beta chain emerged from a study of shared clonotypes between healthy human individuals. Assay runs were performed at deep level. The authors ran unsorted PBMC replicate PCRs on roughly 330 ng DNA, about 30,000 T cell genomes. Profiling relied on immunoSEQ multiplex PCR, and the TCRdb table lists in-frame clones only, not all of them. Of approximately 460,000 clones listed, 60% to 80% were seen once; the top ten hold approximately 12%. CDR1 and CDR2 from the germline V gene are KGHSH and LQKENI. V was pared by 6 bases and J by 2 bases, with 27 bases between. The CDR3 runs to 19 residues. For unsorted samples, genomic DNA was extracted from 80 million to 100 million PBMCs.

The sample comprised PBMCs. This clonotype was sampled from a woman aged 40 to 50 in good health. Some clones in this sample may be carry-over from other donors' samples. The chain links TRBV18 to TRBJ2-3, with a weak D call TRBD1 (7 bases). For the CDR3, the DNA is TGTGCCAGCTCCACCCCTCCAAGCGGCGGGACAGCCTACACAGATACGCAGTATTTT. Its protein is CASSTPPSGGTAYTDTQYF.